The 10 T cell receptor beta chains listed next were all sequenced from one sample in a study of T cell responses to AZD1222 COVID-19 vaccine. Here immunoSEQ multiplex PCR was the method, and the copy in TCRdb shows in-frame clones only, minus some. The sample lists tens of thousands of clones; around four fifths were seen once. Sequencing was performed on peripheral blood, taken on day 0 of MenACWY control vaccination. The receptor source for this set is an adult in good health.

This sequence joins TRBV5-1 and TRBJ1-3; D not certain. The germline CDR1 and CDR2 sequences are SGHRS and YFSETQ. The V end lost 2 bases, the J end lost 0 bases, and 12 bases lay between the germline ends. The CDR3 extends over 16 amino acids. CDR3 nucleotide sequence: TGCGCCAGCAGCTTCGGAGGCAAGAGCTCTGGAAACACCATATATTTT. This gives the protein CASSFGGKSSGNTIYF. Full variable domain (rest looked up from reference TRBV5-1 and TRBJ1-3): KAGVTQTPRYLIKTRGQQVTLSCSPISGHRSVSWYQQTPGQGLQFLFEYFSETQRNKGNFPGRFSGRQFSNSRSEMNVSTLELGDSALYLCASSFGGKSSGNTIYFGEGSWLTVV.

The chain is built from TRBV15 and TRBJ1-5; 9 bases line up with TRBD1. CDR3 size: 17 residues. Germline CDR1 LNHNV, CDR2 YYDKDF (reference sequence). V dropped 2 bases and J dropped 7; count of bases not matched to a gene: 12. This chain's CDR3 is CATSRLKNTGGGQPQHF. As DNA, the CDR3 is TGTGCCACCAGCAGACTCAAGAACACAGGGGGCGGGCAGCCCCAGCATTTT.

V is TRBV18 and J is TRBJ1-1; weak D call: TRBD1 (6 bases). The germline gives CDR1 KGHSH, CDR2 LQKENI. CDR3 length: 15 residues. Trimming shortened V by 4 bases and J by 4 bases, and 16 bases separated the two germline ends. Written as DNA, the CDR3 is TGTGCCAGCTCACAAGGGGGGACGAGGGGCACTGAAGCTTTCTTT. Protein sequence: CASSQGGTRGTEAFF.

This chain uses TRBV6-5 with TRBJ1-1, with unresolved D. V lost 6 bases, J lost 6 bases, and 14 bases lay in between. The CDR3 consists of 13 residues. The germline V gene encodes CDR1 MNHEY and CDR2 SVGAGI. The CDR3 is CASSAVRSAEAFF. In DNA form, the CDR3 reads TGTGCCAGCAGCGCAGTGAGAAGCGCTGAAGCTTTCTTT.

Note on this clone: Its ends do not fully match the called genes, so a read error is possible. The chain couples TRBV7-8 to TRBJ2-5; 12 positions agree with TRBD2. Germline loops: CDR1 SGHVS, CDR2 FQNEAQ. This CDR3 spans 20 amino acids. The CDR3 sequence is CAPTRQAPSGRVVPQETQYF. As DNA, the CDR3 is TGCGCCCCCACCCGCCAGGCCCCTAGCGGGAGGGTCGTACCACAAGAGACCCAGTACTTC.

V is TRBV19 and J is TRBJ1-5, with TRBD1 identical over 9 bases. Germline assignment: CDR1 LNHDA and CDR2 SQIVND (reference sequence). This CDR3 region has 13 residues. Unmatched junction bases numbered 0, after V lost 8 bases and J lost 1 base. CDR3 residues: CASGTGSNQPQHF. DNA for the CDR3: TGTGCCAGTGGGACAGGGAGCAATCAGCCCCAGCATTTT.

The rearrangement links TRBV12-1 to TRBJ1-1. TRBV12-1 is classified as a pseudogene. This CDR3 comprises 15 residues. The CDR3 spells CASSFESALSTEAFF. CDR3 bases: TGTGCCAGCAGCTTTGAATCGGCCCTGAGCACTGAAGCTTTCTTT.

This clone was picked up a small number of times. CDR3 in amino acids: CASSGRDTRQSFF. The CDR3 DNA follows: TGCGCCAGCAGCGGCCGGGACACGCGTCAGTCTTTCTTT. This chain uses TRBV4-1 with TRBJ1-1; possibly TRBD1 for D (6 bases). With 5 bases removed from V and 12 bases from J, the gap between germline ends came to 19 bases. From germline, CDR1 is MGHRA and CDR2 YSYEKL. CDR3 length equals 13 residues.

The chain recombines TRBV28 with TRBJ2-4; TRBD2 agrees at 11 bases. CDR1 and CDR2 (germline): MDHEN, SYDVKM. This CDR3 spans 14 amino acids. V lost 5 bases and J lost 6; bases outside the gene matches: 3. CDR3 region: CASSPGTSGNIQYF. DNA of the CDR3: TGTGCCAGCAGTCCCGGGACTAGCGGAAACATTCAGTACTTC.

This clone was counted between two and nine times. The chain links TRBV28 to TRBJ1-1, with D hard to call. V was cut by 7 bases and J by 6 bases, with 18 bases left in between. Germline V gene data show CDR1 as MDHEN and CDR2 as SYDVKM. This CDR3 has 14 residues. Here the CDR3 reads CASITLRVRPEAFF. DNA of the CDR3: TGTGCCAGCATAACGCTTCGGGTCCGCCCTGAAGCTTTCTTT.